Below, one T cell receptor beta chain is given with its context. Measured with immunoSEQ multiplex PCR; TCRdb has only the in-frame clones, and not every one. The sample contains approximately 250,000 clones, just under 90% of which appear only once. This entry comes from a study of blood T cell repertoires in COVID-19. The J segment lost 6 bases and the V segment lost 4 bases, leaving 5 bases of the junction unmatched. The length of the CDR3 is 15 residues. The germline V gene encodes CDR1 SGHNT and CDR2 YYREEE (reference sequence). The study assigned cohorts using participant-reported clinical history.

The rearrangement links TRBV5-4 to TRBJ2-1, with 12 nucleotides matching TRBD2. The sequenced sample consisted of PBMCs or T cells enriched from blood (not recorded which). The sequence was collected from a woman in her twenties or thirties with acute COVID-19. The chain's CDR3 is CASSDRLAGANEQFF. CDR3 nucleotides: TGTGCCAGCAGCGACAGACTAGCGGGAGCCAATGAGCAGTTCTTC.